This TCR beta chain originates from a study of shared clonotypes between healthy human individuals. Study summary: The donors, a couple of women and a few men, were aged 18 to 49. Regarding the study as a whole: Memory subsets generally showed smaller estimated richness than naive subsets did.

Comments on this clone: Its antigen is not known.

Adults of Caucasian background living in Nashville, Tennessee made up all donors. Generated by immunoSEQ multiplex PCR, the TCRdb table keeps only in-frame clones and is missing some. The repertoire holds more than 500,000 clones, with 90% to 96% as singletons. The CDR3 contains 17 residues. V trimming: 0 bases; J trimming: 2 bases; junction bases outside the gene matches: 12. Looked up from germline, CDR1 is GTSNPN and CDR2 is SVGIG (reference sequence). V gene TRBV30 combines with J gene TRBJ2-7; 8 bases are a match to TRBD2. The sequencing input was naive CD4+ T cells sorted from blood. Subset in this sample: CD45RA+ positively selected. This receptor was obtained from a woman aged 25 to 45 in good health. The CDR3 region is CAWSVPYFSGKTYEQYF. The CDR3 coding sequence is TGTGCCTGGAGTGTACCCTATTTTAGCGGGAAAACCTACGAGCAGTACTTC.